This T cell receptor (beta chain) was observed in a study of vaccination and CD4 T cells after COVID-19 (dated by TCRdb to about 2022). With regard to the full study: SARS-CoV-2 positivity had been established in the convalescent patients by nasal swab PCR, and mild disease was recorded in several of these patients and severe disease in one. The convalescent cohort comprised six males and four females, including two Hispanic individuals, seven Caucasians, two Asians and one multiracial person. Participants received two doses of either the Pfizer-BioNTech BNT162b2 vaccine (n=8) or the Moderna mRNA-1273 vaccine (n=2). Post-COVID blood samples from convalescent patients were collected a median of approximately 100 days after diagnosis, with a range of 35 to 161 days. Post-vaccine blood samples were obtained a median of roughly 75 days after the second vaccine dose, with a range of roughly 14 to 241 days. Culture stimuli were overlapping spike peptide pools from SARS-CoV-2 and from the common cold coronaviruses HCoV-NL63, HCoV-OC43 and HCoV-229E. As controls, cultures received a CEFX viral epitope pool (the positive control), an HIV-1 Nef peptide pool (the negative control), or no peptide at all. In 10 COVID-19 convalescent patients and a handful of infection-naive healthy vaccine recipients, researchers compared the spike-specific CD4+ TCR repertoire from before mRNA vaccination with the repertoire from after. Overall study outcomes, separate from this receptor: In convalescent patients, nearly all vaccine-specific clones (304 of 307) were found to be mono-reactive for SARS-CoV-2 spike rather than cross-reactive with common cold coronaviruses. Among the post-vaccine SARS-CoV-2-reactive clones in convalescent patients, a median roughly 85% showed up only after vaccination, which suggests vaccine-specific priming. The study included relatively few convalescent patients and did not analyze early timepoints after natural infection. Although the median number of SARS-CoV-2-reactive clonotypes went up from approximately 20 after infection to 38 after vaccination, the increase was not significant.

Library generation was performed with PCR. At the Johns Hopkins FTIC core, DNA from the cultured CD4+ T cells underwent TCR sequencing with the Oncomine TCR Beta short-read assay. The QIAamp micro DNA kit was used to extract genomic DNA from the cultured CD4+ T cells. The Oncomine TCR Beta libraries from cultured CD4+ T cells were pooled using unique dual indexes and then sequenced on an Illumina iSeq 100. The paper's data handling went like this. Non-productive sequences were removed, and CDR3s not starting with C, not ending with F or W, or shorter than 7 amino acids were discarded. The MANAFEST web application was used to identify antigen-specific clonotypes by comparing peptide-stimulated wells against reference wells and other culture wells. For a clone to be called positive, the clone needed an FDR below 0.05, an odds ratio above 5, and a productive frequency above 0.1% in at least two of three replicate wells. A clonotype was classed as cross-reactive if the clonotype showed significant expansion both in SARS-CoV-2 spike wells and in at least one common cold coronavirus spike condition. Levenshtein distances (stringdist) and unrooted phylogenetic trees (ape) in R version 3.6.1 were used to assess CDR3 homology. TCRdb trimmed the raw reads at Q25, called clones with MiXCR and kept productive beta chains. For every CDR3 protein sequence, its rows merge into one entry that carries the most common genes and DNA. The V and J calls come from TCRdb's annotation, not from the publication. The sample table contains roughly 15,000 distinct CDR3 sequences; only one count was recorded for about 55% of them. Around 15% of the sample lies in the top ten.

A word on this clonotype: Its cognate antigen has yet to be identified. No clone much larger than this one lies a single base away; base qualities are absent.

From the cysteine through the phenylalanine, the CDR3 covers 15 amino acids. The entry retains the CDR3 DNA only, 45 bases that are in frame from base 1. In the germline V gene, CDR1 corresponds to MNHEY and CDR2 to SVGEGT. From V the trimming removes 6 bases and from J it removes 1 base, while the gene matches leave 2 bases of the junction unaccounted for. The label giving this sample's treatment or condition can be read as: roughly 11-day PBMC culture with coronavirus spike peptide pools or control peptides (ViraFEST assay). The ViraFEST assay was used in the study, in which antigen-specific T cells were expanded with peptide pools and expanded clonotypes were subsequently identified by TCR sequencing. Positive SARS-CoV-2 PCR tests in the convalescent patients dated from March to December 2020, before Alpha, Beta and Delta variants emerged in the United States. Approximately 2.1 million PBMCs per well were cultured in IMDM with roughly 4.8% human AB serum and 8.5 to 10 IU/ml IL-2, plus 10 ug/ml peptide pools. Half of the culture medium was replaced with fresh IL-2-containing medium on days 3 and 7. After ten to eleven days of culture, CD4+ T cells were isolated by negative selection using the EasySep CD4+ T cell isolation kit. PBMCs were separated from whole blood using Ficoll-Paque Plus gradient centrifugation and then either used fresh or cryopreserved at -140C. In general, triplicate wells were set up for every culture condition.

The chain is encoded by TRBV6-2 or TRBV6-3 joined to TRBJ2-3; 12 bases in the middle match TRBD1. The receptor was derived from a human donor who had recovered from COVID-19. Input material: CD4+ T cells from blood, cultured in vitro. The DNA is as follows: TGTGCCAGCAGGCGGGACAGGGGGCGCACAGATACGCAGTATTTT. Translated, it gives CASRRDRGRTDTQYF.